This T cell receptor beta chain derives from a study of cytomegalovirus exposure and HLA in healthy donors. The PCR ran on 60 Vbeta and 13 Jbeta primers. Data came from immunoSEQ multiplex PCR; TCRdb stores just in-frame clones and leaves some out. The sample shows about 200,000 clones, roughly 80% of them seen only once. Per germline, CDR1 MGHDK and CDR2 SYGVNS. The CDR3 totals 15 residues. The V and J ends lost 2 bases and 0 bases respectively, with 9 bases between them. The clonotype originates from a man in his thirties or forties in good health and CMV-seronegative. This sequence joins TRBV25-1 and TRBJ2-3; the D gene is possibly TRBD2 (5 bases). Sequencing input: PBMCs. The CDR3 DNA sequence: TGTGCCAGCAGTGAAGCGGGTACTAGCACAGATACGCAGTATTTT. Encoded protein: CASSEAGTSTDTQYF.